The 10 T cell receptor beta chains presented below share a single source sample, sequenced in a study of control samples from healthy donors and cancer patients. Sequencing used immunoSEQ multiplex PCR; TCRdb keeps in-frame clones, though not all of them. In the table there are over 15,000 clones, roughly nine tenths of which are singletons. The source material was PBMCs. Receptor source: a man aged 60-69 years with head and neck cancer.

V is TRBV4-1 and J is TRBJ2-3, with 10 positions matching TRBD1. The germline V gene encodes CDR1 MGHRA and CDR2 YSYEKL. The trim removed 9 bases at V and 2 bases at J, leaving 5 bases unmatched. The CDR3 spans 14 residues. The DNA for the CDR3 is TGCGCCAGTATGGACAGGGGGAACACAGATACGCAGTATTTT. Its protein product is CASMDRGNTDTQYF.

The V call is TRBV9, the J call TRBJ2-5; D is perhaps TRBD1 (6 bases). Germline-derived CDR1 and CDR2 are SGDLS and YYNGEE. The CDR3 loop spans 14 amino acids. V lost 4 bases, J lost 0 bases, and 10 bases lay in between. The CDR3 loop is CASSLTGYQETQYF. The CDR3 DNA reads TGTGCCAGCAGCCTCACAGGGTACCAAGAGACCCAGTACTTC.

CDR3 residues: CASSLDRVAGPYNEQFF. DNA of the CDR3: TGCGCCAGCAGCTTGGATAGGGTAGCGGGCCCCTACAATGAGCAGTTCTTC. The rearrangement uses TRBV5-1 and TRBJ2-1, with 7 nucleotides matching TRBD2. With 0 bases clipped from V and 2 bases from J, the junction kept 8 bases outside the gene matches. The CDR3 runs to 17 residues. In germline, CDR1 is SGHRS, CDR2 YFSETQ.

This clone is a singleton in its sample. This chain uses TRBV18 with TRBJ2-5; tentative D call: TRBD1 (5 bases). The CDR3 has 15 amino acids. In germline, CDR1 is KGHSH, CDR2 LQKENI. Trimming removed 5 bases at V and 1 base at J, with 14 bases between. The CDR3 protein is CASSAKGLPQETQYF. CDR3 in DNA: TGTGCCAGCTCAGCGAAGGGGCTACCCCAAGAGACCCAGTACTTC.

V is TRBV4-2 and J is TRBJ2-6; D is unresolved. Germline CDR1 and CDR2: LGHNA and YNFKEQ. The V gene lost 0 bases and the J gene lost 0 bases, with 6 bases spanning the gap. The CDR3 contains 16 residues. CDR3 protein: CASSQDTASGANVLTF. The CDR3, as DNA: TGTGCCAGCAGCCAAGATACCGCCTCTGGGGCCAACGTCCTGACTTTC.

The V call is TRBV6-4, the J call TRBJ2-1; D is perhaps TRBD1 or TRBD2 (5 bases each). Germline V gene lookup returns CDR1 MRHNA and CDR2 SNTAGT. This CDR3 region has 16 residues. Trimming stripped 6 bases from V and 5 bases from J, with 20 bases between. The CDR3 region is CASSVSQGEGHNEQFF. The DNA for the CDR3 is TGTGCCAGCAGCGTGAGTCAGGGTGAGGGCCACAATGAGCAGTTCTTC.

V gene TRBV7-2 combines with J gene TRBJ1-5; TRBD1 is a possible D gene (6 bases). Germline assignment: CDR1 SGHTA and CDR2 FQGNSA. The ends were cut back, 3 bases at V and 6 bases at J, with 9 bases in the middle. The CDR3 consists of 13 residues. The CDR3 coding sequence is TGTGCCAGCAGCTTCGGGGGGCTTCAGCCCCAGCATTTT. Its protein is CASSFGGLQPQHF.

The chain links TRBV11-2 to TRBJ2-7, with 9 bases matching TRBD2. CDR3 length: 16 residues. CDR1 and CDR2 from the germline V gene are SGHAT and FQNNGV. V was clipped by 1 base and J by 6 bases; unmatched bases: 10. The CDR3 DNA reads TGTGCCAGCAGCTTAGTGGGCGGGGGGGCCCAAGGCGAGCAGTACTTC. Its protein is CASSLVGGGAQGEQYF.

The gene calls are TRBV5-6 and TRBJ2-5; possible D gene TRBD2, 6 bases. From germline, CDR1 is SGHDT and CDR2 YYEEEE. There are 17 residues in the CDR3. V lost 4 bases, J lost 0 bases, and 19 bases lay in between. CDR3 in amino acids: CASSRRRGLAYQETQYF. The CDR3 nucleotides read TGTGCCAGCAGCCGGCGGAGGGGTCTAGCGTACCAAGAGACCCAGTACTTC.

This clone was found once. The V gene is TRBV19, the J gene TRBJ1-2; 10 nucleotides align to TRBD1. This CDR3 spans 15 amino acids. Unmatched junction bases numbered 14, after V lost 8 bases and J lost 8 bases. CDR1 and CDR2 from the germline V gene are LNHDA and SQIVND (reference sequence). CDR3 sequence reads: CASEGDRGVRGGYTF. CDR3 coding DNA: TGTGCCAGTGAGGGGGACAGGGGAGTTCGTGGCGGCTACACCTTC.